The 16 T cell receptor beta chains below come from one sample, sequenced in a study of T cell clusters in autoimmune cytopenias. About 39,000 genome equivalents of blood DNA were amplified for TRB. TRB rearrangements were amplified by touch-down multiplex PCR with mixed TRB-A/B primers. TCRdb derives one entry per CDR3 protein from the multiplex PCR reads, leaving out DNA. This table lists approximately 12,000 distinct CDR3 sequences. A further study also used this sample, focusing on T cell repertoires in aging, cancer and after chemotherapy.

What was sequenced was peripheral blood. The receptors stem from a human donor in good health.

The rearrangement uses TRBV5-4 and TRBJ1-4. CDR1 SGHNT and CDR2 YYREEE come from the germline V gene (reference sequence). The CDR3 has 14 residues. This chain's CDR3 is CASTRRGRKEKLFF.

The chain uses TRBV29-1 and TRBJ1-3; with no DNA, the TCRdb D assignment of TRBD1 cannot be verified. The CDR3 loop spans 18 amino acids. Germline lookup yields CDR1 SQVTM and CDR2 ANQGSEA. The CDR3: CSVEDRNPQGRTGNTIYF.

The rearrangement uses TRBV18 and TRBJ1-1; TCRdb returns TRBD1, unconfirmable since there is no DNA. CDR1 is KGHSH, CDR2 LQKENI, per germline. CDR3 length equals 14 residues. CDR3 sequence reads: CASSQRTGMTEAFF.

The gene calls are TRBV19 and TRBJ1-1; TCRdb gives TRBD1 as the D gene, but with no DNA this cannot be confirmed. CDR1 and CDR2 (germline): LNHDA, SQIVND (reference sequence). CDR3 length: 14 amino acids. The CDR3 loop reads CASRYRGMNTEAFF.

The rearrangement joins TRBV5-6 to TRBJ1-6; lacking DNA, the TRBD1 call made by TCRdb goes unchecked. Germline CDR1 SGHDT, CDR2 YYEEEE. The CDR3 length is 14 residues. The CDR3 loop is CASSFQGSDSPLHF.

The genes are TRBV12-3 or TRBV12-4 and TRBJ2-1; without DNA, the TCRdb call of TRBD1 cannot be checked. The CDR3 loop spans 11 amino acids. The CDR3 is CASSFRTEQFF.

The gene calls are TRBV18 and TRBJ2-7. The CDR3 length is 13 residues. CDR1 and CDR2 (germline): KGHSH, LQKENI. CDR3 region: CASSTVSYYEQYF.

The chain couples TRBV12-3 or TRBV12-4 to TRBJ2-1; the TRBD2 assignment by TCRdb is unverifiable without DNA. This CDR3 region has 15 residues. CDR3 residues: CASSSRGGLNNEQFF.

The J gene is TRBJ1-6, the V gene TRBV20-1; the D gene TCRdb calls, TRBD1, cannot be checked with no DNA. From germline, CDR1 is DFQATT and CDR2 SNEGSKA (reference sequence). The CDR3 length is 16 residues. This CDR3 reads CSARDLKDSTNSPLHF.

The chain links TRBV18 to TRBJ2-3. Per germline, CDR1 KGHSH and CDR2 LQKENI. The CDR3 sequence is 14 residues long. The CDR3 is CASSAQGRTDTQYF.

The chain has TRBV6-1 and TRBJ2-2; TCRdb proposes TRBD1, but this gene call is untestable without DNA. Germline CDR1 and CDR2: MNHNS and SASEGT. This CDR3 is 17 amino acids long. The CDR3 loop is CASSRVSLREHTGELFF.

The chain employs TRBV6-5 and TRBJ2-1; TCRdb picks TRBD1, but there is no DNA to check that call. CDR1 and CDR2 from the germline V gene are MNHEY and SVGAGI. This CDR3 has 13 residues. CDR3 sequence: CASSWGTVNEQFF.

This chain uses TRBV27 with TRBJ1-1; TCRdb designates TRBD1, a call that cannot be tested without DNA. CDR1 and CDR2 (germline): MNHEY, SMNVEV (reference sequence). The CDR3 sequence is 11 residues long. The CDR3 region is CAAVQGTEAFF.

The CDR3 region is CASSPSDRALTNTIYF. The V gene is TRBV18, the J gene TRBJ1-3. Looked up from germline, CDR1 is KGHSH and CDR2 is LQKENI. CDR3 length equals 16 residues.

This clonotype is identified as medium-sized (0.01 to 0.1%) from frequency. The chain couples TRBV6-1 to TRBJ2-7; no DNA is available, so the TRBD1 call from TCRdb remains unchecked. Germline V gives CDR1 MNHNS, CDR2 SASEGT. The CDR3 contains 14 residues. The CDR3 protein is CASSGISGRDEQYF.

The chain is built from TRBV7-2 and TRBJ1-1. CDR1 SGHTA and CDR2 FQGNSA come from the germline V gene. The CDR3 covers 12 residues. CDR3 loop: CASRRSNTEAFF.